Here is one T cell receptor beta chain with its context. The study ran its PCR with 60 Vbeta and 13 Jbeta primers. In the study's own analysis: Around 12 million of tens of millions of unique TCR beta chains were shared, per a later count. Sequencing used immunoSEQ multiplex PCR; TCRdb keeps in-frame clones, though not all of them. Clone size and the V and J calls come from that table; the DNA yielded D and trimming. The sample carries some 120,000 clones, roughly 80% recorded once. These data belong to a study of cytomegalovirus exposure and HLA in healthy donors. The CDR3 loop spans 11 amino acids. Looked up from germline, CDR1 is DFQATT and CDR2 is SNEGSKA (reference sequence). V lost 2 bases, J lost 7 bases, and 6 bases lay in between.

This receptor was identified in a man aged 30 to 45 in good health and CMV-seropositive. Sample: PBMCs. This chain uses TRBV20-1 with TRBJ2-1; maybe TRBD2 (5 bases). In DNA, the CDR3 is TGCAGTGCTAGACCGGGGAATGAGCAGTTCTTC. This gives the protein CSARPGNEQFF.